These 6 T cell receptor beta chains came from one sample sequenced in a study of PD-1 blockade in classical Hodgkin lymphoma. The table came from immunoSEQ multiplex PCR; TCRdb's copy has only in-frame clones and leaves some out. The repertoire includes approximately 84,000 clones, under 85% of them detected once, and about 18% sits in the top ten. Time point reported: cycle 4 day 1 (C4D1), after less than 7 weeks of nivolumab. Each of the patients experienced relapse following autologous stem cell transplantation, and their brentuximab vedotin exposure differed. Sequenced material: peripheral blood mononuclear cells (PBMCs), taken before the fourth cycle of nivolumab. These receptor sequences come from a human donor with classical Hodgkin lymphoma.

The chain has TRBV27 and TRBJ2-1; D unclear. CDR1 MNHEY and CDR2 SMNVEV come from the germline V gene (reference sequence). The CDR3 totals 17 residues. V was pared by 3 bases and J by 0 bases, with 15 bases between. The CDR3 protein is CASSFSFQRSSYNEQFF. The CDR3 DNA sequence: TGTGCCAGCAGTTTTTCGTTTCAGCGCAGCTCCTACAATGAGCAGTTCTTC.

The V call is TRBV7-2, the J call TRBJ1-2; D is unclear. The V end lost 0 bases, the J end lost 5 bases, and 16 bases lay between the germline ends. The CDR3 extends over 16 amino acids. Germline assignment: CDR1 SGHTA and CDR2 FQGNSA. The CDR3 spells CASSLAVQAEIYGYTF. CDR3 sequence (DNA): TGTGCCAGCAGCTTAGCCGTTCAGGCCGAGATTTATGGCTACACCTTC.

This clone was counted a single time. V is TRBV9 and J is TRBJ2-2; 11 bases are a match to TRBD2. The CDR3 extends over 16 amino acids. From germline, CDR1 is SGDLS and CDR2 YYNGEE. V was pared by 3 bases and J by 2 bases, with 3 bases of the junction left unmatched. CDR3 sequence (DNA): TGTGCCAGCAGCGCTACTAGCGGGAGAAACACCGGGGAGCTGTTTTTT. Its translation is CASSATSGRNTGELFF.

V is TRBV29-1 and J is TRBJ2-7; no clear D gene. The CDR3 runs to 11 residues. Germline V CDR1 and CDR2: SQVTM, ANQGSEA. Trimming took off 5 bases at V and 2 bases at J, with 7 bases between the two ends. CDR3: CSVRKAYEQYF. CDR3 nucleotide sequence: TGCAGCGTTAGAAAGGCCTACGAGCAGTACTTC.

The chain is built from TRBV9 and TRBJ2-3, with D perhaps matching TRBD2 (5 bases). Trimming removed 4 bases at V and 4 bases at J, with 7 bases between. CDR3 length: 12 residues. CDR1 is SGDLS and CDR2 is YYNGEE in the germline V gene. CDR3: CASSTRSDTQYF. The CDR3 nucleotides read TGTGCCAGCAGCACTAGGTCAGATACGCAGTATTTT.

The rearrangement joins TRBV28 to TRBJ2-5; 8 nucleotides line up with TRBD2. The germline V gene has CDR1 MDHEN and CDR2 SYDVKM. This CDR3 has 13 residues. V gave up 8 bases and J gave up 5 bases; unmatched junction bases: 7. The CDR3 loop reads CASEGLVMETQYF. The CDR3 DNA follows: TGTGCCAGCGAGGGACTAGTCATGGAGACCCAGTACTTC.